The source of this T cell receptor beta chain is a study of post-analysis software for immune sequencing data. The overall study: In terms of disease course, relapsing-remitting, secondary progressive and progressive-relapsing multiple sclerosis were included.

J lost 2 bases, V lost 5 bases, and 5 bases had no gene match. CDR1 and CDR2 (germline): GTSNPN, SVGIG (reference sequence). The CDR3 is 14 amino acids. Notes on this clonotype: Its target is not known.

Study results and limitations: F measure grouped same-batch samples tightly together. Controls had lower frequencies than patients of roughly five TRBV segments, which included TRBV5-6, TRBV5-1 and TRBV20-1. Compared against controls, patients with multiple sclerosis displayed significantly lower normalized Chao1 diversity.

Presence of unique molecular identifiers characterized the TCR beta cDNA libraries. Starting from around 1 to 10 million T cells, the study yielded 460,000 or so cDNA molecules. TCRdb itself ran the PCR reads through MiXCR, one entry per CDR3 protein. The sample includes roughly 200,000 distinct CDR3 sequences, around 30% of them seen just once. V usage is TRBV30 and J usage is TRBJ2-7, with 11 bases fitting TRBD2. The TCR was taken from a girl under 18 with multiple sclerosis. The sequenced material came from blood. In DNA, the CDR3 is TGTGCCTGGGGGATAGCGGGAGGGACCTACGAGCAGTACTTC. Protein: CAWGIAGGTYEQYF.